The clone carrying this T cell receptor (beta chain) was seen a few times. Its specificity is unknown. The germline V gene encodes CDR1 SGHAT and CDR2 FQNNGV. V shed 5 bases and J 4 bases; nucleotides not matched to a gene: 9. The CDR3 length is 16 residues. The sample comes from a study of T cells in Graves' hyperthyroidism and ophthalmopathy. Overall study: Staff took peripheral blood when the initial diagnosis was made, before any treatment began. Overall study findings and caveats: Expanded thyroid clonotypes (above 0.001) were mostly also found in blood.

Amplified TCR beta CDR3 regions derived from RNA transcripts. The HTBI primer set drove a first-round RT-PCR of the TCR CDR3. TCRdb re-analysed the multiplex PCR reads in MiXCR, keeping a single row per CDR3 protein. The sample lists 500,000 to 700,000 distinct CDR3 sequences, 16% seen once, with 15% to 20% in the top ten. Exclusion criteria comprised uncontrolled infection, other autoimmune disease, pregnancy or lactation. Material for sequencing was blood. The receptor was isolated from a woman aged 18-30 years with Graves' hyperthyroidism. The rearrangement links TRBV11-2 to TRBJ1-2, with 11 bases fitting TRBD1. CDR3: CASSQGTGGEGYGYTF. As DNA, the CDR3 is TGTGCCAGCAGCCAAGGGACAGGGGGTGAAGGCTATGGCTACACCTTC.